A selection of T cell receptor beta chains follows, all from one sample in a study of Tregs in tolerant kidney transplant recipients. The method was immunoSEQ multiplex PCR; TCRdb's version includes in-frame clones alone and lacks a portion of them. The sample contains about 73,000 clones, roughly 98% of which appear only once. The source was CD4+ T cells from blood, collected before the transplant. These receptors were taken from a human donor who received a combined kidney and bone marrow transplant. The CDR3 runs from the conserved cysteine through the conserved F or W. The D gene is left open where the match is weak. Clone size is not always given. Where it is, it says once, few, many or a class for expanded clones.

DNA: TGTGCCAGCTCACCGCAAGGGACAGGGTATGGCTACACCTTC
CDR3: CASSPQGTGYGYTF
J: TRBJ1-2
V: TRBV18
size: -
D: TRBD1

DNA: TGCAGCGTTTGTGCCGGGGGACTTGAAGCTTTCTTT
CDR3: CSVCAGGLEAFF
J: TRBJ1-1
V: TRBV29-1
size: once
D: -

DNA: TGTGCCAGCAGCTTGATGGGCGCAGGGGGGACAGCCTCCTATGGCTACACCTTC
CDR3: CASSLMGAGGTASYGYTF
J: TRBJ1-2
V: TRBV5-6
size: -
D: TRBD1

DNA: TGTGCCAGCAGCTTGGTGATCGGGGGGCTAGCCAAAAACATTCAGTACTTC
CDR3: CASSLVIGGLAKNIQYF
J: TRBJ2-4
V: TRBV5-8
size: -
D: -

DNA: TGCGCCAGCAGCTTGGAACGGGGGACCACAGATACGCAGTATTTT
CDR3: CASSLERGTTDTQYF
J: TRBJ2-3
V: TRBV5-1
size: -
D: -

DNA: TGTGCCAGCAGCTCCCCCGCACCCGAACGGGGGGGCAACAATGAGCAGTTCTTC
CDR3: CASSSPAPERGGNNEQFF
J: TRBJ2-1
V: TRBV5-4
size: -
D: TRBD2

DNA: TGTGCCAGAAGCTTTGACAGGGCCCCCTTTAATGAAAAACTGTTTTTT
CDR3: CARSFDRAPFNEKLFF
J: TRBJ1-4
V: TRBV5-3
size: -
D: TRBD1

DNA: TGTGCCAGCAGCTTGGATGGGCTACCTTATGGCTACACCTTC
CDR3: CASSLDGLPYGYTF
J: TRBJ1-2
V: TRBV5-4
size: -
D: -

DNA: TGTGCCAGCTCATCTAACAGGGGGCGCGACGAGCAGTACTTC
CDR3: CASSSNRGRDEQYF
J: TRBJ2-7
V: TRBV18
size: -
D: TRBD1

DNA: TGCAGCGTGAGGGACACTGAAGCTTTCTTT
CDR3: CSVRDTEAFF
J: TRBJ1-1
V: TRBV29-1
size: -
D: -

DNA: TGTGCCATCAGTGAGTCCGGGACAGGAAGCTACGAGCAGTACTTC
CDR3: CAISESGTGSYEQYF
J: TRBJ2-7
V: TRBV10-3
size: -
D: TRBD1

DNA: TGTGCCAGCAGCTTGGGGACAGCTCTAAATCAGCCCCAGCATTTT
CDR3: CASSLGTALNQPQHF
J: TRBJ1-5
V: TRBV5-5
size: -
D: -

DNA: TGTGCCAGCAGCTTAGGGGCGGGGGACTTGCCTATTCAGTACTTC
CDR3: CASSLGAGDLPIQYF
J: TRBJ2-4
V: TRBV11-1
size: -
D: TRBD2

DNA: TGCGCCAGCAGCCAGTCCGGGATAAATACCTACGAGCAGTACTTC
CDR3: CASSQSGINTYEQYF
J: TRBJ2-7
V: TRBV4-1
size: -
D: -

DNA: TGCGCCAGCAGCGTTGGAGACTATGCCTACGAGCAGTACTTC
CDR3: CASSVGDYAYEQYF
J: TRBJ2-7
V: TRBV5-1
size: -
D: -

DNA: TGTGCCAGCAGTGAACTAGACTATGGCTACACCTTC
CDR3: CASSELDYGYTF
J: TRBJ1-2
V: TRBV6-1
size: -
D: -

DNA: TGTGCCAGCAGCTTAGGCACCGCGAGCTCCTACAATGAGCAGTTCTTC
CDR3: CASSLGTASSYNEQFF
J: TRBJ2-1
V: TRBV11-1
size: -
D: -

DNA: TGTGCCAGCAGTTACTCGCGGGGGGAAGACACAGATACGCAGTATTTT
CDR3: CASSYSRGEDTDTQYF
J: TRBJ2-3
V: TRBV6-5
size: -
D: TRBD2

DNA: TGTGCCTGGAGGACTAGCGGGAGATTTTGGGAGACCCAGTACTTC
CDR3: CAWRTSGRFWETQYF
J: TRBJ2-5
V: TRBV30
size: -
D: TRBD2

DNA: TGTGCCAGCAGCAGGACAGGGGGGTCACCCCTCCACTTT
CDR3: CASSRTGGSPLHF
J: TRBJ1-6
V: TRBV27
size: once
D: TRBD1

DNA: TGTGCCAGCAGTTTCGGGGGGAGCACTTACAATGAGCAGTTCTTC
CDR3: CASSFGGSTYNEQFF
J: TRBJ2-1
V: TRBV28
size: -
D: TRBD2

DNA: TGTGCCAGCAGTCTCAACAGGGGGCTAATAACTGGGGCCAACGTCCTGACTTTC
CDR3: CASSLNRGLITGANVLTF
J: TRBJ2-6
V: TRBV2
size: -
D: TRBD1

DNA: TGTGCCAGCAGCCTACCCTCTGGAAACACCATATATTTT
CDR3: CASSLPSGNTIYF
J: TRBJ1-3
V: TRBV5-6
size: -
D: -

DNA: TGTGCCTGGAACGGCAGGATGAACACTGAAGCTTTCTTT
CDR3: CAWNGRMNTEAFF
J: TRBJ1-1
V: TRBV30
size: -
D: -

DNA: TGTGCCAGCAGCTCAGGCGACAGGGGCCAAGAGACCCAGTACTTC
CDR3: CASSSGDRGQETQYF
J: TRBJ2-5
V: TRBV7-9
size: -
D: TRBD1

DNA: TGCAGTGCTAGAGTAGTCACTGAAGCTTTCTTT
CDR3: CSARVVTEAFF
J: TRBJ1-1
V: TRBV20-1
size: -
D: -

DNA: TGTGCCAGCAGCGCGGGACTAGCGGGAGGATACACCGGGGAGCTGTTTTTT
CDR3: CASSAGLAGGYTGELFF
J: TRBJ2-2
V: TRBV5-4
size: -
D: TRBD2

DNA: TGTGCCAGCAGCTCACACCGGGGGGCCTCCGGCGAGCAGTACTTC
CDR3: CASSSHRGASGEQYF
J: TRBJ2-7
V: TRBV7-2
size: -
D: -

DNA: TGCAGCGACTCCGGGGGGGGCAATGAGCAGTTCTTC
CDR3: CSDSGGGNEQFF
J: TRBJ2-1
V: TRBV29-1
size: -
D: TRBD2

DNA: TGTGCCAGCAGCTCACCCCGGACAGTAAGAGATACGCAGTATTTT
CDR3: CASSSPRTVRDTQYF
J: TRBJ2-3
V: TRBV7-9
size: -
D: -

DNA: TGTGCCAGCAGCCCCACTTGGTTACCTTCAACTAATGAAAAACTGTTTTTT
CDR3: CASSPTWLPSTNEKLFF
J: TRBJ1-4
V: TRBV9
size: -
D: -

DNA: TGTGCCAGCAAGGGAGCTGGACTAGCAGGTACCGGGGAGCTGTTTTTT
CDR3: CASKGAGLAGTGELFF
J: TRBJ2-2
V: TRBV2
size: -
D: TRBD2

DNA: TGTGCCAGCAGTTTCGGGACAGGGGGACGGAGTGAAAAACTGTTTTTT
CDR3: CASSFGTGGRSEKLFF
J: TRBJ1-4
V: TRBV27
size: -
D: TRBD1

DNA: TGTGCCTGGAATTTAGGCGGGCTGAACACTGAAGCTTTCTTT
CDR3: CAWNLGGLNTEAFF
J: TRBJ1-1
V: TRBV30
size: -
D: -

DNA: TGTGCCAGCAGTTTCTCTGACAGGGGCGGTGGCTACACCTTC
CDR3: CASSFSDRGGGYTF
J: TRBJ1-2
V: TRBV27
size: -
D: TRBD1

DNA: TGTGCCAGCAGCGTAGTGGATGGGGGCGATGGAAACACCATATATTTT
CDR3: CASSVVDGGDGNTIYF
J: TRBJ1-3
V: TRBV9
size: -
D: -

DNA: TGTGCCAGCAGCCCGTGGACAGGGGGTACCTACGAGCAGTACTTC
CDR3: CASSPWTGGTYEQYF
J: TRBJ2-7
V: TRBV7-8
size: -
D: TRBD1

DNA: TGTGCCAGCAGCTTAGCGCTAGCGGGGTTAAACTACGAGCAGTACTTC
CDR3: CASSLALAGLNYEQYF
J: TRBJ2-7
V: TRBV7-2
size: -
D: TRBD2

DNA: TGTGCCACCAGCAGATTCACGGGACACATAATCAATCAGCCCCAGCATTTT
CDR3: CATSRFTGHIINQPQHF
J: TRBJ1-5
V: TRBV15
size: -
D: -